Below, 24 T cell receptor beta chains from the same sample are listed, as sequenced in a study of blood T cell repertoires in COVID-19. Profiled with immunoSEQ multiplex PCR; TCRdb holds only in-frame clones, not every one. This sample has 400,000 to 550,000 clones, with 87% found just once. Input material: PBMCs or T cells enriched from blood (not recorded which). The receptors originated from a woman between 18 and 29 years old with acute COVID-19.

V and J are TRBV23-1 and TRBJ1-5; no reliable D call. TRBV23-1 has ORF status, its function being uncertain. The CDR3 has 15 residues. V was cut by 0 bases and J by 7 bases, with 13 bases left in between. The CDR3 DNA follows: TGCGCCAGCAGTCAATCGGAGGCCCAAATGCAGCCCCAGCATTTT. Translated, it gives CASSQSEAQMQPQHF.

The CDR3 sequence is CASRQQGGTEAFF. CDR3 coding DNA: TGTGCCAGCAGACAACAGGGAGGCACTGAAGCTTTCTTT. The rearrangement joins TRBV3-1 (or the pseudogene TRBV3-2) to TRBJ1-1; D possibly corresponds to TRBD1 (6 bases). V was trimmed by 6 bases and J by 4 bases, leaving 12 bases between them. This CDR3 has 13 amino acids. Germline CDR1 LGHDT, CDR2 YNNKEL (reference sequence).

This clone was recorded once. This chain joins TRBV5-6 and TRBJ1-2, with 7 bases that match TRBD1. The CDR3 has 13 amino acids. Trimming at V came to 4 bases and at J to 4 bases, leaving 4 bases not matched to a gene. Germline CDR1 reads SGHDT; CDR2 reads YYEEEE. CDR3 loop: CASSKTGSYGYTF. CDR3 nucleotide sequence: TGTGCCAGCAGCAAGACAGGGAGCTATGGCTACACCTTC.

This chain joins TRBV10-3 and TRBJ2-5, with TRBD2 matching 8 bases. The CDR3 has 16 amino acids. V lost 2 bases, J lost 5 bases, and 10 bases stayed unmatched. Germline V gene sequence: CDR1 ENHRY, CDR2 SYGVKD. For the CDR3, the DNA is TGTGCCATCAGTGAGATTTCGGGGGGGGCCGTGGAGACCCAGTACTTC. Translation: CAISEISGGAVETQYF.

This clone has a handful of counts. The V and J genes are TRBV14 and TRBJ1-1; possible D gene TRBD1, 6 bases. There are 12 residues in the CDR3. V was shortened by 1 base and J by 7 bases, with 7 bases between the two germline ends. The germline V gene encodes CDR1 SGHDN and CDR2 FVKESK. CDR3 protein: CASSQVGHEAFF. Here the CDR3 DNA reads TGTGCCAGCAGCCAAGTGGGACATGAAGCTTTCTTT.

V gene TRBV20-1 combines with J gene TRBJ2-1; 9 bases align to TRBD1. V was clipped by 3 bases and J by 0 bases; unmatched bases: 12. Germline values: CDR1 DFQATT, CDR2 SNEGSKA (reference sequence). CDR3 length: 18 amino acids. CDR3 sequence: CSASSGTGPESSYNEQFF. In DNA, the CDR3 is TGCAGTGCTAGTTCCGGGACAGGGCCGGAGAGCTCCTACAATGAGCAGTTCTTC.

This rearrangement joins TRBV5-1 to TRBJ1-4; 11 bases align to TRBD1. J lost 5 bases, V lost 4 bases, and 4 bases had no gene match. The CDR3 extends over 15 amino acids. Germline V gene sequence: CDR1 SGHRS, CDR2 YFSETQ. CDR3 protein: CASSLRTGGNEKLFF. In DNA, the CDR3 is TGCGCCAGCAGCCTACGGACAGGGGGCAATGAAAAACTGTTTTTT.

The chain uses TRBV30 and TRBJ1-5; D may be TRBD1 (5 bases). Germline assignment: CDR1 GTSNPN and CDR2 SVGIG (reference sequence). The CDR3 has 15 residues. V shed 3 bases and J shed 4 bases, with 16 bases lying between them. As DNA, the CDR3 is TGTGCCTGGAGCCCTCAGGGTCCCTTTAATCAGCCCCAGCATTTT. Translating gives CAWSPQGPFNQPQHF.

The chain recombines TRBV19 with TRBJ1-5; tentatively, D is TRBD1 (5 bases). CDR1 is LNHDA and CDR2 is SQIVND in the germline V gene (reference sequence). The CDR3 extends over 13 amino acids. The germline V and J ends were trimmed by 8 bases and 4 bases, with 12 bases remaining between them. DNA for the CDR3: TGTGCCAGTGACGACAGTAATAATCAGCCCCAGCATTTT. It is translated as CASDDSNNQPQHF.

The chain is built from TRBV7-6 and TRBJ1-6; 7 bases are shared with TRBD1. The germline gives CDR1 SGHVS, CDR2 FNYEAQ. This CDR3 is 14 amino acids long. V gave up 4 bases and J gave up 6 bases; unmatched junction bases: 3. The CDR3 bases are TGTGCCAGCAGCTCCGGGACAGTTAATTCACCCCTCCACTTT. It encodes CASSSGTVNSPLHF.

A word on this clone: This CDR3 is also generated by other DNA sequences in the sample. The chain is built from TRBV18 and TRBJ1-2; a weak D match, TRBD1 (5 bases). Per the germline V gene, CDR1 is KGHSH and CDR2 is LQKENI. V was clipped by 2 bases and J by 2 bases, with 6 bases between them. This CDR3 has 13 residues. The DNA of the CDR3 is TGTGCCAGCTCACCAACAGGAAACTATGGCTACACCTTC. Translated, it gives CASSPTGNYGYTF.

This chain joins TRBV21-1 and TRBJ1-2; TRBD1, as called in the table, went unchecked against the DNA. TRBV21-1 represents a pseudogene. This CDR3 region has 14 residues. Written as DNA, the CDR3 is TGTGCCAGCAGCAGGGAAGGACAGGGCGGTGGCTACACCTTC. This gives the protein CASSREGQGGGYTF.

V gene TRBV2 combines with J gene TRBJ1-1; D gene uncertain. This CDR3 region has 15 residues. With 3 bases removed from V and 0 bases from J, the gap between germline ends came to 11 bases. Per the germline V gene, CDR1 is SNHLY and CDR2 is FYNNEI. CDR3 loop: CASSEAIRVNTEAFF. The CDR3 DNA reads as TGTGCCAGCAGTGAGGCTATACGGGTGAACACTGAAGCTTTCTTT.

The CDR3 loop reads CASTDRRKEAFF. In DNA form, the CDR3 reads TGTGCCAGCACGGACAGGAGGAAGGAAGCTTTCTTT. This chain links TRBV2 with TRBJ1-1, with 7 bases matching TRBD1. The J segment lost 8 bases and the V segment lost 7 bases, leaving 7 bases of the junction unmatched. Germline V gene sequence: CDR1 SNHLY, CDR2 FYNNEI. The CDR3 totals 12 residues.

The chain uses TRBV4-1 and TRBJ1-2, with no clear D. There are 15 residues in the CDR3. Germline CDR1 and CDR2: MGHRA and YSYEKL. The V gene lost 1 base and the J gene lost 3 bases, with 12 bases spanning the gap. The CDR3 coding sequence is TGCGCCAGCAGCCAAGGAAGAGGAAAGGACTATGGCTACACCTTC. Its protein is CASSQGRGKDYGYTF.

The chain couples TRBV11-3 to TRBJ2-1, with D perhaps TRBD1 (6 bases). The V gene's germline CDR1 is SGHNT and CDR2 YENEEA. The length of the CDR3 is 15 residues. Trimming removed 3 bases at V and 7 bases at J, with 16 bases between. The CDR3 sequence is CASSFLTGTTNEQFF. CDR3 sequence (DNA): TGTGCCAGCAGCTTCCTAACCGGGACAACGAATGAGCAGTTCTTC. Together with reference TRBV11-3 and TRBJ2-1, the CDR3 gives the full variable domain: EAGVVQSPRYKIIEKKQPVAFWCNPISGHNTLYWYLQNLGQGPELLIRYENEEAVDDSQLPKDRFSAERLKGVDSTLKIQPAELGDSAVYLCASSFLTGTTNEQFFGPGTRLTVL.

This chain links TRBV11-2 with TRBJ1-4; TRBD1 matches at 9 bases. Germline assignment: CDR1 SGHAT and CDR2 FQNNGV. V lost 5 bases and J lost 4; bases outside the gene matches: 2. This CDR3 comprises 14 residues. CDR3 bases: TGTGCCAGCAGCCTGGACAGGGGTAATGAAAAACTGTTTTTT. Amino acids: CASSLDRGNEKLFF.

This rearrangement joins TRBV9 to TRBJ2-2, with 11 positions matching TRBD2. The trim removed 4 bases at V and 1 base at J, leaving 6 bases unmatched. Germline V gene data show CDR1 as SGDLS and CDR2 as YYNGEE. The CDR3 has 17 amino acids. The chain's CDR3 is CASSRGLAEGNTGELFF. In DNA, the CDR3 is TGTGCCAGCAGCAGGGGACTAGCGGAGGGGAACACCGGGGAGCTGTTTTTT.

V gene TRBV3-1 (or the pseudogene TRBV3-2) combines with J gene TRBJ1-3; D is ambiguous. This CDR3 is built from 16 residues. Per the germline V gene, CDR1 is LGHDT and CDR2 is YNNKEL (reference sequence). V gave up 1 base and J gave up 0 bases, with 10 bases separating them. This CDR3 reads CASSQGSVSSGNTIYF. CDR3 DNA: TGTGCCAGCAGCCAAGGTTCAGTCAGCTCTGGAAACACCATATATTTT.

The chain combines TRBV19 with TRBJ2-5; 9 bases line up with TRBD2. From germline, CDR1 is LNHDA and CDR2 SQIVND (reference sequence). V was clipped by 4 bases and J by 3 bases; unmatched bases: 12. The CDR3 contains 17 residues. CDR3 protein: CASSTGVEAGGKETQYF. CDR3 bases: TGTGCCAGTAGTACTGGGGTGGAAGCGGGGGGCAAAGAGACCCAGTACTTC.

This chain joins TRBV2 and TRBJ1-2; 7 bases map to TRBD1. This CDR3 is built from 11 residues. Trimming removed 6 bases from V and 6 bases from J; junction bases left unmatched: 1. Germline V CDR1 and CDR2: SNHLY, FYNNEI. Here the CDR3 reads CASRTGNGYTF. In DNA form, the CDR3 reads TGTGCCAGCAGGACAGGGAATGGCTACACCTTC. Based on the CDR3 plus reference TRBV2 and TRBJ1-2, the full variable domain is EPEVTQTPSHQVTQMGQEVILRCVPISNHLYFYWYRQILGQKVEFLVSFYNNEISEKSEIFDDQFSVERPDGSNFTLKIRSTKLEDSAMYFCASRTGNGYTFGSGTRLTVV.

The chain joins TRBV14 to TRBJ2-5, with 7 bases matching TRBD1. The CDR3 extends over 16 amino acids. Germline lookup yields CDR1 SGHDN and CDR2 FVKESK. J lost 3 bases, V lost 0 bases, and 7 bases had no gene match. CDR3 DNA sequence: TGTGCCAGCAGCCAAGAAGTCGTGACAGGGAAAGAGACCCAGTACTTC. It specifies CASSQEVVTGKETQYF.

The chain has TRBV2 and TRBJ2-7; 8 bases match TRBD2. The CDR3 is 12 amino acids. J lost 6 bases, V lost 7 bases, and 5 bases had no gene match. Per germline, CDR1 SNHLY and CDR2 FYNNEI. The CDR3 DNA sequence: TGTGCCAGCAACCGGGGGGGATTCGAGCAGTACTTC. It translates to CASNRGGFEQYF.

The chain has TRBV9 and TRBJ1-2; D is unclear. The CDR3 totals 14 residues. V lost 2 bases, J lost 4 bases, and 12 bases lay in between. Germline loops: CDR1 SGDLS, CDR2 YYNGEE. The CDR3 here is CASSVDNRGYGYTF. The CDR3 DNA reads as TGTGCCAGCAGCGTCGACAACCGGGGCTATGGCTACACCTTC.